This TCR beta chain was observed in a study of blood T cell repertoires in COVID-19. In the study overall: The samples span acute and convalescent COVID-19 from the United States, Italy and Spain. PBMCs, B-cell-depleted T cells, or T cells were the source of the cDNA or gDNA that made up the material.

As handled by the study authors: Estimation of nucleated cell counts relied on the amplification of reference gene primers. Some clones are missing from TCRdb's copy, which holds only in-frame ones; the method was immunoSEQ multiplex PCR. That table supplies the V and J calls and clone size; D and trimming were determined from the DNA. This sample has 85,000 to 95,000 clones; around 87% occur once, and the top ten carry 7% to 9%. The sequence was obtained from a human donor with acute or convalescent COVID-19. The donor label of this sample is uncertain. Sample: peripheral blood.

The CDR3 coding sequence is TGTGCCAGCAGCCAAGAGGCCGGGACAGGGACTATTGGCTACACCTTC. Its translation: CASSQEAGTGTIGYTF. This rearrangement joins TRBV3-1 (or the pseudogene TRBV3-2) to TRBJ1-2; TRBD1 agrees at 9 bases. CDR1 is LGHDT, CDR2 YNNKEL, per germline (reference sequence). This CDR3 region has 16 residues. V lost 0 bases, J lost 7 bases, and 9 bases stayed unmatched.